This section outlines one T cell receptor beta chain sequence together with its context. The table came from immunoSEQ multiplex PCR; TCRdb's copy has only in-frame clones and leaves some out. The sample has some 9,600 clones, about 89% seen once. Germline lookup yields CDR1 SGDLS and CDR2 YYNGEE. The CDR3 extends over 15 amino acids. With V trimmed by 4 bases and J by 4 bases, 6 bases remained unmatched. The data originate from a study of somatic mutations in cytotoxic T cells in rheumatoid arthritis. The J gene is TRBJ1-4, the V gene TRBV9; 8 nucleotides align to TRBD1. The receptor comes from a woman between 18 and 30 years old with rheumatoid arthritis. Sequencing was done on a sample of CD8+ T cells sorted from blood. The DNA of the CDR3 is TGTGCCAGCAGCCCTTTGGGACAGGTTAATGAAAAACTGTTTTTT. Protein: CASSPLGQVNEKLFF.